This TCR beta chain stems from a study of blood T cell repertoires in COVID-19. Study summary: Material from acute and convalescent COVID-19 was sourced from the United States, Italy and Spain. From T cells, B-cell-depleted T cells, or PBMCs came the material, which was cDNA or gDNA.

The length of the CDR3 is 15 residues. Germline V lookup: CDR1 SGHTA, CDR2 FQGNSA. The V gene lost 2 bases and the J gene lost 4 bases, with 12 bases spanning the gap. Per the original data handling: Reference gene primer amplification gave estimated nucleated cell counts. Sequencing was performed with immunoSEQ multiplex PCR; in TCRdb, only in-frame clones are kept and a portion is missing. Clone size and the V and J calls come from that table; the DNA yielded D and trimming. The sample lists some 190,000 clones; approximately 85% were seen once. The chain is built from TRBV7-2 and TRBJ1-5, with a possible D match to TRBD1 (6 bases). Input material: peripheral blood. This receptor was taken from a human donor with active or convalescent COVID-19. The donor label of this sample is uncertain. DNA for the CDR3: TGTGCCAGCAGCTTAAACAGGGCACTGAATCAGCCCCAGCATTTT. It codes for CASSLNRALNQPQHF.